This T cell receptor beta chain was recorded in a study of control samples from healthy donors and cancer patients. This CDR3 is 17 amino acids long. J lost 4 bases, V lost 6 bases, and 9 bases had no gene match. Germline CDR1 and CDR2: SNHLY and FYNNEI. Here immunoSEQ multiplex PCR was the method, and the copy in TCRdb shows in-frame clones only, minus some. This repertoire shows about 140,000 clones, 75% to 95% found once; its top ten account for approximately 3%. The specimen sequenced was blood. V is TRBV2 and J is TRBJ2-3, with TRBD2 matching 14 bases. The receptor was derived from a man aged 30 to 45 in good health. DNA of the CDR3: TGTGCCAGCAGGGGACTAGCGGGGGTCCCCTTTGCAGATACGCAGTATTTT. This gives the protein CASRGLAGVPFADTQYF.